These 12 T cell receptor beta chains were sequenced from one sample in a study of glioma-infiltrating T cells after dendritic cell vaccination. The table came from immunoSEQ multiplex PCR; TCRdb's copy has only in-frame clones and leaves some out. The sample lists around 90,000 clones, 75% to 85% occurring once. The time point is: after dendritic cell vaccination, including at tumor progression/relapse. This material consisted of blood, taken after dendritic cell vaccination. The receptor set was obtained from a human donor with glioblastoma.

The V gene is TRBV2, the J gene TRBJ1-2, with TRBD1 as a possible D gene (6 bases). Trimming removed 2 bases at V and 6 bases at J, with 13 bases between. The CDR3 contains 14 residues. CDR1 and CDR2 from the germline V gene are SNHLY and FYNNEI. DNA for the CDR3: TGTGCCAGCAGTGAACTTCCAGGGGCGAATGGCTACACCTTC. Translated: CASSELPGANGYTF.

This chain joins TRBV6-4 and TRBJ2-7; TRBD2 matches 12 bases. V lost 6 bases, J lost 3 bases, and 9 bases stayed unmatched. The CDR3 extends over 16 amino acids. Germline loops: CDR1 MRHNA, CDR2 SNTAGT. Written as DNA, the CDR3 is TGTGCCAGCAGCGGTGGAGCTAGCGGGAGGGGCTACGAGCAGTACGTC. As protein: CASSGGASGRGYEQYV.

This clone was detected only a few times. The chain links TRBV5-6 to TRBJ2-1; 9 positions match TRBD2. Per the germline V gene, CDR1 is SGHDT and CDR2 is YYEEEE. The CDR3 has 18 residues. V dropped 2 bases and J dropped 2; count of bases not matched to a gene: 11. The CDR3 DNA is TGTGCCAGCAGCTTCGGCCCAGGTAGCGGGAGAACCTACAATGAGCAGTTCTTC. Its protein product is CASSFGPGSGRTYNEQFF.

This clone has a single count. The chain employs TRBV2 and TRBJ1-5; 9 nucleotides agree with TRBD1. The CDR3 contains 15 residues. Per germline, CDR1 SNHLY and CDR2 FYNNEI. With 5 bases clipped from V and 6 bases from J, the junction kept 8 bases outside the gene matches. This CDR3 is CASSSGTGKSQPQHF. CDR3 DNA: TGTGCCAGCAGTTCCGGGACAGGGAAGAGTCAGCCCCAGCATTTT.

This chain uses TRBV4-1 with TRBJ1-5, with D unclear. CDR1 and CDR2 (germline): MGHRA, YSYEKL. Trimming took off 2 bases at V and 6 bases at J, with 11 bases between the two ends. This CDR3 region has 14 residues. The CDR3 loop reads CASSQTSGGQPQHF. In DNA form, the CDR3 reads TGCGCCAGCAGCCAAACTTCCGGTGGTCAGCCCCAGCATTTT.

This sequence joins TRBV6-6 and TRBJ2-2; the D gene is possibly TRBD1 (5 bases). With 6 bases removed from V and 0 bases from J, the gap between germline ends came to 8 bases. The CDR3 sequence is 14 residues long. Germline CDR1 is MNHNY and CDR2 is SVGAGI (reference sequence). Here the CDR3 reads CASRTESNTGELFF. The CDR3 bases are TGTGCCAGCAGGACAGAGTCGAACACCGGGGAGCTGTTTTTT.

Remarks on this clone: Germline is not matched at one junction end, which may reflect a read error. V usage is TRBV7-8 and J usage is TRBJ1-1, with a possible D match to TRBD1 (5 bases). The germline CDR1 and CDR2 sequences are SGHVS and FQNEAQ. This CDR3 comprises 13 residues. In DNA form, the CDR3 reads TGTGCCAGCAGCTTAGCTCAGGGTACTGGAGCTTTCTTT. Translating it yields CASSLAQGTGAFF.

The chain carries TRBV4-2 and TRBJ2-3, with 11 positions matching TRBD2. CDR3 length equals 15 residues. Germline trimming cut 8 bases from V and 4 bases from J; bases unmatched to any gene: 8. The germline CDR1 and CDR2 sequences are LGHNA and YNFKEQ. The CDR3 is CASGNLAGGADTQYF. The CDR3 bases are TGTGCCAGCGGTAACTTAGCGGGGGGGGCAGATACGCAGTATTTT.

The chain employs TRBV7-9 and TRBJ2-5; the D is unclear. The germline gives CDR1 SEHNR, CDR2 FQNEAQ (reference sequence). The CDR3 consists of 14 residues. Trimming took 5 bases from V and 2 from J, leaving 12 bases between them. CDR3 coding DNA: TGTGCCAGCAGCCCCCAGTCAAGTCAAGAGACCCAGTACTTC. Amino acids: CASSPQSSQETQYF.

J is TRBJ1-2 and V is TRBV5-1, with D maybe TRBD1 (6 bases). Germline loops: CDR1 SGHRS, CDR2 YFSETQ. CDR3 size: 15 residues. Trimming removed 0 bases at V and 9 bases at J, with 18 bases between. The CDR3 spells CASSLEGMSGASYTF. As DNA, the CDR3 is TGCGCCAGCAGCTTGGAAGGCATGTCAGGGGCCAGCTACACCTTC.

The chain joins TRBV18 to TRBJ1-5; 7 bases are a match to TRBD1. Germline loops: CDR1 KGHSH, CDR2 LQKENI. The V and J ends lost 6 bases and 2 bases, in that order; junction bases with no gene match: 7. The CDR3 loop spans 15 amino acids. CDR3 in amino acids: CASSLGGAGNQPQHF. The CDR3 coding sequence is TGTGCCAGCTCTTTAGGGGGCGCGGGCAATCAGCCCCAGCATTTT.

The rearrangement links TRBV19 to TRBJ1-2, with a tentative D call TRBD1 (5 bases). CDR3 length equals 13 residues. The V and J ends lost 7 bases and 2 bases respectively, with 11 bases between them. Germline V gene data show CDR1 as LNHDA and CDR2 as SQIVND (reference sequence). The CDR3 DNA follows: TGTGCCAGTACCACAGGAGCGAACTATGGCTACACCTTC. It encodes CASTTGANYGYTF.